What follows are 24 T cell receptor beta chains derived from one specimen sequenced in a study of cytomegalovirus exposure and HLA in healthy donors. Produced via immunoSEQ multiplex PCR; TCRdb's table is partial and in-frame only. The table shows approximately 180,000 clones, with about 89% occurring only once. The sample comprised PBMCs. The receptor source for this set is a young man in good health and CMV-seropositive.

The chain recombines TRBV4-1 with TRBJ1-4, with no clear D. Germline CDR1 reads MGHRA; CDR2 reads YSYEKL. CDR3 length: 14 residues. With 3 bases removed from V and 3 bases from J, the gap between germline ends came to 8 bases. Here the CDR3 DNA reads TGCGCCAGCAGCCAGCCCCCAGCTAATGAAAAACTGTTTTTT. This codes for CASSQPPANEKLFF.

V is TRBV6-5 and J is TRBJ2-7, with D hard to call. Germline CDR1 is MNHEY and CDR2 is SVGAGI. Trimming left V 0 bases short and J 3 bases short, with 6 bases between. The CDR3 consists of 13 residues. The CDR3 nucleotides are TGTGCCAGCAGTTACTCCCGAGACTACGAGCAGTACTTC. This codes for CASSYSRDYEQYF.

The genes are TRBV5-6 and TRBJ2-7, with 7 bases identical to TRBD1. Germline assignment: CDR1 SGHDT and CDR2 YYEEEE. Germline trimming cut 1 base from V and 3 bases from J; bases unmatched to any gene: 1. This CDR3 is 13 amino acids long. In DNA form, the CDR3 reads TGTGCCAGCAGCTTGTGGACAGGCTACGAGCAGTACTTC. Its protein is CASSLWTGYEQYF.

This clone was found many times. This chain joins TRBV5-4 and TRBJ2-2, with D maybe TRBD2 (5 bases). In germline, CDR1 is SGHNT, CDR2 YYREEE (reference sequence). V was cut by 1 base and J by 0 bases, with 10 bases left in between. CDR3 length: 16 amino acids. The chain's CDR3 is CASSLLASPNTGELFF. The CDR3 DNA sequence: TGTGCCAGCAGCTTGCTAGCCAGCCCGAACACCGGGGAGCTGTTTTTT.

The genes are TRBV6-1 and TRBJ2-7; 9 positions match TRBD1. The CDR3 is made up of 15 amino acids. The J segment lost 4 bases and the V segment lost 6 bases, leaving 10 bases of the junction unmatched. The germline V gene encodes CDR1 MNHNS and CDR2 SASEGT. CDR3 region: CASSRDRVGTYEQYF. The CDR3 coding sequence is TGTGCCAGCAGCCGGGACAGGGTGGGGACATACGAGCAGTACTTC.

The chain recombines TRBV5-5 with TRBJ2-7; 8 bases are a match to TRBD1. This CDR3 is built from 14 residues. The V gene end was trimmed by 4 bases and the J gene end by 5 bases; junction bases not matched to a gene: 8. From germline, CDR1 is SGHKS and CDR2 YYEKEE (reference sequence). The CDR3 DNA reads TGTGCCAGCAGCCCTGGACAGGGTAACAACGAGCAGTACTTC. This gives the protein CASSPGQGNNEQYF.

The rearrangement links TRBV6-5 to TRBJ2-7, with 8 bases matching TRBD2. The CDR3 has 15 amino acids. V gave up 6 bases and J gave up 2 bases; unmatched junction bases: 9. Germline-derived CDR1 and CDR2 are MNHEY and SVGAGI. The CDR3 nucleotides are TGTGCCAGCAGCCTAAATAGCGGGAAGCCCTACGAGCAGTACTTC. Translation gives CASSLNSGKPYEQYF.

J is TRBJ1-1 and V is TRBV30; D gene unclear. The ends were cut back, 0 bases at V and 1 base at J, with 9 bases in the middle. In germline, CDR1 is GTSNPN, CDR2 SVGIG (reference sequence). The CDR3 has 14 residues. CDR3: CAWSVEVGNTEAFF. The DNA for the CDR3 is TGTGCCTGGAGTGTAGAGGTAGGGAACACTGAAGCTTTCTTT.

V is TRBV29-1 and J is TRBJ2-5; weak D call: TRBD1 (6 bases). The V gene's germline CDR1 is SQVTM and CDR2 ANQGSEA. The CDR3 extends over 13 amino acids. With 6 bases removed from V and 4 bases from J, the gap between germline ends came to 15 bases. CDR3 nucleotides: TGCAGCGTGGAAACAGGGCTCCCAGAGACCCAGTACTTC. Translating gives CSVETGLPETQYF. Supplemented by reference TRBV29-1 and TRBJ2-5, the full variable domain reads SAVISQKPSRDICQRGTSLTIQCQVDSQVTMMFWYRQQPGQSLTLIATANQGSEATYESGFVIDKFPISRPNLTFSTLTVSNMSPEDSSIYLCSVETGLPETQYFGPGTRLLVL.

V gene TRBV2 combines with J gene TRBJ2-7, with 9 nucleotides matching TRBD2. Unmatched junction bases numbered 7, after V lost 5 bases and J lost 2 bases. This CDR3 comprises 15 residues. CDR1 is SNHLY and CDR2 is FYNNEI in the germline V gene. CDR3 loop: CASSIRAGGPYEQYF. The CDR3, as DNA: TGTGCCAGCAGTATCCGAGCGGGGGGACCCTACGAGCAGTACTTC.

This clone has just one count. The chain recombines TRBV5-1 with TRBJ2-3, with 9 positions matching TRBD2. Germline CDR1 is SGHRS and CDR2 is YFSETQ. J was trimmed by 6 bases and V by 2 bases; bases with no gene match: 10. This CDR3 has 16 residues. CDR3 bases: TGCGCCAGCAGCTTCTTTTTATCTAGCGGGGAGGATACGCAGTATTTT. It encodes CASSFFLSSGEDTQYF.

The V and J genes are TRBV5-4 and TRBJ1-1; D may be TRBD1 (6 bases). The V end lost 3 bases, the J end lost 1 base, and 13 bases lay between the germline ends. This CDR3 has 15 amino acids. CDR1 and CDR2 from the germline V gene are SGHNT and YYREEE (reference sequence). CDR3 region: CASSSWDTRNTEAFF. The CDR3 region has the DNA TGTGCCAGCAGCTCGTGGGACACACGGAACACTGAAGCTTTCTTT.

The rearrangement joins TRBV14 to TRBJ2-7; D gene uncertain. Per the germline V gene, CDR1 is SGHDN and CDR2 is FVKESK. This CDR3 contains 13 residues. The V end was cut by 4 bases, the J end by 3 bases, with 10 bases between. The CDR3 DNA sequence: TGTGCCAGCAGCCGAGGCCCATTCTACGAGCAGTACTTC. It encodes CASSRGPFYEQYF.

This clone was seen just once. The rearrangement joins TRBV7-8 to TRBJ2-2; possible D gene TRBD2, 6 bases. Germline CDR1 reads SGHVS; CDR2 reads FQNEAQ. The CDR3 consists of 14 residues. Trimming pared 5 bases from V and 3 bases from J, leaving 10 bases between. CDR3 coding DNA: TGTGCCAGCAGCACTAGCAGATACACCGGGGAGCTGTTTTTT. Protein: CASSTSRYTGELFF.

V is TRBV10-3 and J is TRBJ2-7, with TRBD2 as a possible D gene (6 bases). The V end was cut by 3 bases, the J end by 4 bases, with 28 bases between. The germline CDR1 and CDR2 sequences are ENHRY and SYGVKD. This CDR3 comprises 19 residues. The CDR3 is CAISDPTGETGPVPYEQYF. Here the CDR3 DNA reads TGTGCCATCAGTGACCCAACGGGAGAAACAGGTCCCGTCCCTTACGAGCAGTACTTC.

The chain employs TRBV7-2 and TRBJ2-1; D possibly corresponds to TRBD2 (5 bases). CDR1 and CDR2 (germline): SGHTA, FQGNSA. The CDR3 contains 12 residues. Trimming stripped 5 bases from V and 16 bases from J, with 18 bases between. CDR3: CASSPSGPSRFF. The CDR3 bases are TGTGCCAGCAGCCCAAGCGGACCTTCACGTTTCTTC.

The CDR3 spells CATSWASVGEQFF. The CDR3 region has the DNA TGTGCCACCAGCTGGGCGTCGGTGGGTGAGCAGTTCTTC. The V gene is TRBV15, the J gene TRBJ2-1; no clear D. Germline CDR1 reads LNHNV; CDR2 reads YYDKDF (reference sequence). Trimming shortened V by 5 bases and J by 9 bases, and 14 bases separated the two germline ends. CDR3 length: 13 amino acids.

The chain couples TRBV14 to TRBJ1-6; D gene uncertain. V lost 3 bases, J lost 10 bases, and 13 bases lay in between. Germline values: CDR1 SGHDN, CDR2 FVKESK. There are 14 residues in the CDR3. In nucleotides, the CDR3 is TGTGCCAGCAGCCAGGCCCAGTATTACTCACCCCTCCACTTT. It translates to CASSQAQYYSPLHF.

J is TRBJ1-1 and V is TRBV29-1; D gene ambiguous. The CDR3 extends over 13 amino acids. In germline, CDR1 is SQVTM, CDR2 ANQGSEA. With 6 bases removed from V and 6 bases from J, the gap between germline ends came to 17 bases. CDR3 region: CSVHPSASSEAFF. CDR3 bases: TGCAGCGTGCACCCATCCGCGTCCTCTGAAGCTTTCTTT.

The V call is TRBV19, the J call TRBJ1-3; D possibly corresponds to TRBD1 (6 bases). Trimming shortened V by 8 bases and J by 7 bases, and 18 bases separated the two germline ends. The CDR3 extends over 14 amino acids. Germline CDR1 reads LNHDA; CDR2 reads SQIVND (reference sequence). The CDR3 loop is CASLSLDRRNTIYF. The CDR3 DNA is TGTGCCAGTCTCAGCCTGGACAGAAGGAACACCATATATTTT. The full variable domain, its missing parts supplied by reference TRBV19 and TRBJ1-3, is DGGITQSPKYLFRKEGQNVTLSCEQNLNHDAMYWYRQDPGQGLRLIYYSQIVNDFQKGDIAEGYSVSREKKESFPLTVTSAQKNPTAFYLCASLSLDRRNTIYFGEGSWLTVV.

This sequence joins TRBV28 and TRBJ1-1; D unclear. V was trimmed by 5 bases and J by 3 bases, leaving 16 bases between them. The CDR3 runs to 15 residues. The germline V gene has CDR1 MDHEN and CDR2 SYDVKM. CDR3 DNA sequence: TGTGCCAGCAGTCCGGCGGACTCGATTTACACTGAAGCTTTCTTT. Translation: CASSPADSIYTEAFF.

The chain recombines TRBV14 with TRBJ2-6; TRBD2 matches 9 bases. Looked up from germline, CDR1 is SGHDN and CDR2 is FVKESK. The V and J ends lost 4 bases and 13 bases, in that order; junction bases with no gene match: 14. The CDR3 has 16 amino acids. The CDR3 reads CASSPPGTSSPRVLTF. In DNA, the CDR3 is TGTGCCAGCAGCCCACCGGGGACTAGCAGCCCCAGAGTCCTGACTTTC.

This chain connects TRBV2 to TRBJ1-1, with D unresolved. This CDR3 region has 13 residues. With 7 bases removed from V and 3 bases from J, the gap between germline ends came to 12 bases. Germline values: CDR1 SNHLY, CDR2 FYNNEI. CDR3 coding DNA: TGTGCCAGCATGTATGGGCCAGACACTGAAGCTTTCTTT. It is translated as CASMYGPDTEAFF.

The chain is built from TRBV28 and TRBJ1-2; the D is unclear. Per germline, CDR1 MDHEN and CDR2 SYDVKM. Trimming removed 5 bases at V and 6 bases at J, with 25 bases between. The CDR3 is 17 amino acids. The CDR3, as DNA: TGTGCCAGCAGTCTATACCCAGTGAGGTCCCTTTGGAATGGCTACACCTTC. Residues: CASSLYPVRSLWNGYTF.